This note documents a single T cell receptor (beta chain) sequence. The CDR3 is 14 residues long. V was trimmed by 7 bases and J by 4 bases, leaving 16 bases between them. In germline, CDR1 is LNHDA, CDR2 SQIVND (reference sequence). Sequenced by immunoSEQ multiplex PCR; TCRdb stores in-frame clones only, minus some. The sample consists of fewer than 20,000 clones, 60% to 85% of them appearing once. This specimen belongs to a study of OX40 agonist ivuxolimab in advanced cancers. The TCR was taken from an adult with an advanced solid tumor such as melanoma, head and neck, liver or kidney cancer. The J gene is TRBJ1-2, the V gene TRBV19, with a possible D match to TRBD1 (5 bases). The specimen was CD4+ or CD8+ T cells sorted from blood, collected in a trial of the OX40 agonist ivuxolimab. This CDR3 is CASNAGVYGYGYTF. The CDR3, as DNA: TGTGCCAGTAATGCGGGGGTATACGGCTATGGCTACACCTTC.